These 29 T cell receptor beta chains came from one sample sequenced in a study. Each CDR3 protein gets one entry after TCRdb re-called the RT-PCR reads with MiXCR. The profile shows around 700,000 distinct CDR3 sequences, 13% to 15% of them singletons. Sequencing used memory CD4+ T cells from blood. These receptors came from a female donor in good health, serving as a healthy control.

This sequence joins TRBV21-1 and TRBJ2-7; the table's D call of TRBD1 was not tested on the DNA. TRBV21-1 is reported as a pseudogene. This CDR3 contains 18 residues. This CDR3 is CASSKYEDTIPSTYEQYF. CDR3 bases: TGTGCCAGCAGCAAATATGAGGACACAATACCGAGTACCTACGAGCAGTACTTC.

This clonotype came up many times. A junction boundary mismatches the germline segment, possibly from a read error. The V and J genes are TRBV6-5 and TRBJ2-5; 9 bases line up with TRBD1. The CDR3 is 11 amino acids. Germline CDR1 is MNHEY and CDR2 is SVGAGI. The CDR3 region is CASRNRQGEHF. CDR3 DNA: TGTGCCAGCAGAAATCGACAGGGGGAACACTTC.

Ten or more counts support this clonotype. The DNA of the CDR3 is TGTGCCAGCAGCCCCCCGGGACTAGTACAAGAGACCCAGTACTTC. Protein product: CASSPPGLVQETQYF. The chain is built from TRBV7-2 and TRBJ2-5, with 8 bases that match TRBD2. The length of the CDR3 is 15 residues. CDR1 and CDR2 from the germline V gene are SGHTA and FQGNSA. After removal of 5 bases from V and 2 bases from J, the junction contained 7 bases not matched to a gene.

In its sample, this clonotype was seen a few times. The CDR3 loop reads CASSYGTGGGYTF. CDR3 DNA sequence: TGTGCCAGCAGTTACGGGACCGGGGGTGGCTACACCTTC. The chain recombines TRBV28 with TRBJ1-2; weak D call: TRBD1 (5 bases). Per the germline V gene, CDR1 is MDHEN and CDR2 is SYDVKM. Trimming took 4 bases from V and 7 from J, leaving 13 bases between them. The CDR3 is 13 residues long.

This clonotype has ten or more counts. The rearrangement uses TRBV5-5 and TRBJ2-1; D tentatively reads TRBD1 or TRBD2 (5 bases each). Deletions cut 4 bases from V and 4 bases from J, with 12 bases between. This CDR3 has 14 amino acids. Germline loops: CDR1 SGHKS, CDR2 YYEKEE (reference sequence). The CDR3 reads CASSEGPNYNEQFF. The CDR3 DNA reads TGTGCCAGCAGCGAGGGACCAAATTACAATGAGCAGTTCTTC.

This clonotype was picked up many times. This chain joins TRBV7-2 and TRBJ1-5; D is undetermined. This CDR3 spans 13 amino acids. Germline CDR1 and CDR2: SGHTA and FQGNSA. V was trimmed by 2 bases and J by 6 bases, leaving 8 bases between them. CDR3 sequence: CASSLSRGQPQHF. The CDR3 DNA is TGTGCCAGCAGCTTAAGCCGGGGTCAGCCCCAGCATTTT.

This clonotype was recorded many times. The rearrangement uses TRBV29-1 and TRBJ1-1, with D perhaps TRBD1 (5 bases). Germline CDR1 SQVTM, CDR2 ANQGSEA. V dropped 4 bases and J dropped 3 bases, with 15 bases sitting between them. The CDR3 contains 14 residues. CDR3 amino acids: CSVGSGDGYTEAFF. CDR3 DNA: TGCAGCGTTGGATCGGGGGACGGGTACACTGAAGCTTTCTTT.

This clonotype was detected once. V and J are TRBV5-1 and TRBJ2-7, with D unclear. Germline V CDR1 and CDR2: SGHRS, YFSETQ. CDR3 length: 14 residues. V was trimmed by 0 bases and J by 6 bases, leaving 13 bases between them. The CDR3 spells CASSLVNGVGEQYF. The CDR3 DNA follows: TGCGCCAGCAGCTTGGTCAACGGTGTGGGCGAGCAGTACTTC. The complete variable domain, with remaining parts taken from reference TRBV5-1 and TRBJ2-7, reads KAGVTQTPRYLIKTRGQQVTLSCSPISGHRSVSWYQQTPGQGLQFLFEYFSETQRNKGNFPGRFSGRQFSNSRSEMNVSTLELGDSALYLCASSLVNGVGEQYFGPGTRLTVT.

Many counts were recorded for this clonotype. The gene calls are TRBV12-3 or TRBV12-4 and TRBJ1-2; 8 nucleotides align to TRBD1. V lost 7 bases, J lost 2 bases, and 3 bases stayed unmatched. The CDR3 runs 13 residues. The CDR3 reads CASTYRGNYGYTF. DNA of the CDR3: TGTGCCAGCACCTACAGGGGGAACTATGGCTACACCTTC.

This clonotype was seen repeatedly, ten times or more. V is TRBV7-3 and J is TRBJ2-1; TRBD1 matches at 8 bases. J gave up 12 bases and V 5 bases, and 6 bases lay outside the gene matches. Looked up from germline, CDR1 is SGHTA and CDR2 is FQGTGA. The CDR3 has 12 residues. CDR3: CASSPGQGRQFF. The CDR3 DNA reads TGTGCCAGCAGCCCAGGACAGGGCCGGCAGTTCTTC.

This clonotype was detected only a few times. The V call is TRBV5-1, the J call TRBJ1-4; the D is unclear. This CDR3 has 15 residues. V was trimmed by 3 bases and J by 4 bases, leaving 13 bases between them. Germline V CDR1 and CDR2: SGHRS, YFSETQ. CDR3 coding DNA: TGCGCCAGCAGCTCCGGGGTGGGCCTTAATGAAAAACTGTTTTTT. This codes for CASSSGVGLNEKLFF.

CDR3: CASTSWGGAPRTGELFF. As DNA, the CDR3 is TGTGCCAGTACCTCCTGGGGCGGGGCTCCGAGGACCGGGGAGCTGTTTTTT. The gene calls are TRBV19 and TRBJ2-2, with D possibly matching TRBD2 (6 bases). CDR1 is LNHDA and CDR2 is SQIVND in the germline V gene (reference sequence). V was pared by 7 bases and J by 5 bases, with 23 bases between. This CDR3 contains 17 residues.

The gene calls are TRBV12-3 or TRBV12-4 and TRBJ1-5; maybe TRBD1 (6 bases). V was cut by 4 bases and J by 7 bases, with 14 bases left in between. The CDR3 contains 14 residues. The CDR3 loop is CASSSRMGGQPQHF. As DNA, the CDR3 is TGTGCCAGCAGTTCCCGAATGGGGGGCCAGCCCCAGCATTTT.

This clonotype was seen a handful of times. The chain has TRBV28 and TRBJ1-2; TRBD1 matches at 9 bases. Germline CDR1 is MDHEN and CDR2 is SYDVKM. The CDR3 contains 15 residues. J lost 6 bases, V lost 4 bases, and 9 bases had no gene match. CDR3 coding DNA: TGTGCCAGCAGTTCGGGGACAGGGATTATTGATGGCTACACCTTC. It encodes CASSSGTGIIDGYTF.

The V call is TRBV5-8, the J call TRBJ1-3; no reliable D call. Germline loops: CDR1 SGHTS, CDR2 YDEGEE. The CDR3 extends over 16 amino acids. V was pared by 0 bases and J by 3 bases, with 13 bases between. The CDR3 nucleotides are TGTGCCAGCAGCTTGGATGGAGGAGATGGTGGAAACACCATATATTTT. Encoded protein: CASSLDGGDGGNTIYF.

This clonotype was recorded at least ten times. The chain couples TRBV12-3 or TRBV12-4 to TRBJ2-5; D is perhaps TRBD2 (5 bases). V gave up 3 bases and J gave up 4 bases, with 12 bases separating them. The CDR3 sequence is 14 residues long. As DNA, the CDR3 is TGTGCCAGCAGTTTCAGCGGCCTAGGAGAGACCCAGTACTTC. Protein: CASSFSGLGETQYF.

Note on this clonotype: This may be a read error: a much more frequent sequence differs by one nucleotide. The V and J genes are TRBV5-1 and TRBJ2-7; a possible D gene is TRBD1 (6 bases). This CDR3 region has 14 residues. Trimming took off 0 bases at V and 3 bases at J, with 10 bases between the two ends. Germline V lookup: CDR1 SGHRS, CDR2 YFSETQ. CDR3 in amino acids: CASSLGGTYYEQYF. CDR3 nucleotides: TGCGCCAGCAGCTTGGGGGGGACATACTACGAGCAGTACTTC.

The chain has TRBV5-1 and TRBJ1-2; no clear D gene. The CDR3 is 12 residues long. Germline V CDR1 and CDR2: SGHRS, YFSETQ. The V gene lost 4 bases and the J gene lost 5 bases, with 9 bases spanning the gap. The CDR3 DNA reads TGCGCCAGCAGCGCCGACATTTATGGCTACACCTTC. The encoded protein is CASSADIYGYTF.

CDR3 DNA: TGTGCCAGCACCTTGGGACAGGGGTACGAGCAGTACTTC. As protein: CASTLGQGYEQYF. V gene TRBV6-6 combines with J gene TRBJ2-7, with 10 bases fitting TRBD1. Trimming took 7 bases from V and 4 from J; bases not matched to a gene: 4. CDR3 length: 13 residues. Germline V gives CDR1 MNHNY, CDR2 SVGAGI (reference sequence).

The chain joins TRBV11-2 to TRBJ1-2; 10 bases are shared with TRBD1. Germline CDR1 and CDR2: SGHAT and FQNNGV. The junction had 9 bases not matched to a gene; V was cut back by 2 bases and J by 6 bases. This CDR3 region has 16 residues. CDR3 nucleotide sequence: TGTGCCAGCAGCTTACACCCGGGGACAGGGGTAGATGGCTACACCTTC. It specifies CASSLHPGTGVDGYTF.

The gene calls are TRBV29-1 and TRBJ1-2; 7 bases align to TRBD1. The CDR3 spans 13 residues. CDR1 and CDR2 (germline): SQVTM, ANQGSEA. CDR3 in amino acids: CITEGGQTYGYTF. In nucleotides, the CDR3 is TGCATCACCGAAGGGGGACAGACCTATGGCTACACCTTC.

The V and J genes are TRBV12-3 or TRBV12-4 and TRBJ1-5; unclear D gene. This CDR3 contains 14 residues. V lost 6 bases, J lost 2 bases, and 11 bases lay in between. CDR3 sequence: CASSPHGGNQPQHF. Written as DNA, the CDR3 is TGTGCCAGCAGCCCACACGGGGGCAATCAGCCCCAGCATTTT.

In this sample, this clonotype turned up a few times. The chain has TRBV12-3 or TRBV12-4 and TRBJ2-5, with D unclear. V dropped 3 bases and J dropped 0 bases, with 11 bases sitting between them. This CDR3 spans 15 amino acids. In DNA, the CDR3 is TGTGCCAGCAGTTTCGTCTCCCGGTACCAAGAGACCCAGTACTTC. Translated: CASSFVSRYQETQYF.

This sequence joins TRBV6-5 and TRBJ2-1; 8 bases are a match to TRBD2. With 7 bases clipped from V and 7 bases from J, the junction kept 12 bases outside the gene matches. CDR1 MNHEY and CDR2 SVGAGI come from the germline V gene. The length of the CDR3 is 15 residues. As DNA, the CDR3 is TGTGCCAGCAAAAAAGCCGGGGGGGCGGGAAATGAGCAGTTCTTC. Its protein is CASKKAGGAGNEQFF.

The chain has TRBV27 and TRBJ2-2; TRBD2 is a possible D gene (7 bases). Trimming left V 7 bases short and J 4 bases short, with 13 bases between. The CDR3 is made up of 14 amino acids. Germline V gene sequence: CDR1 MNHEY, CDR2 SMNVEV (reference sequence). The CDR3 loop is CASTRRGGTGELFF. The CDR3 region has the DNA TGTGCCAGCACAAGGAGGGGGGGCACCGGGGAGCTGTTTTTT.

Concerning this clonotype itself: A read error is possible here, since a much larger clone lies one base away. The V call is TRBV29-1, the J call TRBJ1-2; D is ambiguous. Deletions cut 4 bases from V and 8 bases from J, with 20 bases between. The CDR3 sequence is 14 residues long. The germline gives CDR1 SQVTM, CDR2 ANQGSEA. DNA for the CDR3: TGCAGCGTTGTGGTCCGTGGGGAGTGGGTCGGCTACACCTTC. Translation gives CSVVVRGEWVGYTF.

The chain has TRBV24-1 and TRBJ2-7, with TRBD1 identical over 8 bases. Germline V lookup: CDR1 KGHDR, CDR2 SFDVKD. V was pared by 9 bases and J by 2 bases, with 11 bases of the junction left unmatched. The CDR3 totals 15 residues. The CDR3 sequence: CATALSEGQAYEQYF. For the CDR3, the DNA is TGTGCCACCGCCCTCTCGGAGGGACAGGCCTACGAGCAGTACTTC.

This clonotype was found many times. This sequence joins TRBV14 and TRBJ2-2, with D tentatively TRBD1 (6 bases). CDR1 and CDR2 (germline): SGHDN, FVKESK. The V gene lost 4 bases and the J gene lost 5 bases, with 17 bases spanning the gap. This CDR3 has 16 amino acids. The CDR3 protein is CASSLLDRRETGELFF. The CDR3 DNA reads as TGTGCCAGCAGCCTACTAGACAGGCGCGAGACCGGGGAGCTGTTTTTT.

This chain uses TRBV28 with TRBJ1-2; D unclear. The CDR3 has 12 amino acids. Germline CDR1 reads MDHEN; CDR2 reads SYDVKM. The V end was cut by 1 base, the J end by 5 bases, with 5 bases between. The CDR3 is CASSLLRYGYTF. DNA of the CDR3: TGTGCCAGCAGTTTATTACGTTATGGCTACACCTTC.